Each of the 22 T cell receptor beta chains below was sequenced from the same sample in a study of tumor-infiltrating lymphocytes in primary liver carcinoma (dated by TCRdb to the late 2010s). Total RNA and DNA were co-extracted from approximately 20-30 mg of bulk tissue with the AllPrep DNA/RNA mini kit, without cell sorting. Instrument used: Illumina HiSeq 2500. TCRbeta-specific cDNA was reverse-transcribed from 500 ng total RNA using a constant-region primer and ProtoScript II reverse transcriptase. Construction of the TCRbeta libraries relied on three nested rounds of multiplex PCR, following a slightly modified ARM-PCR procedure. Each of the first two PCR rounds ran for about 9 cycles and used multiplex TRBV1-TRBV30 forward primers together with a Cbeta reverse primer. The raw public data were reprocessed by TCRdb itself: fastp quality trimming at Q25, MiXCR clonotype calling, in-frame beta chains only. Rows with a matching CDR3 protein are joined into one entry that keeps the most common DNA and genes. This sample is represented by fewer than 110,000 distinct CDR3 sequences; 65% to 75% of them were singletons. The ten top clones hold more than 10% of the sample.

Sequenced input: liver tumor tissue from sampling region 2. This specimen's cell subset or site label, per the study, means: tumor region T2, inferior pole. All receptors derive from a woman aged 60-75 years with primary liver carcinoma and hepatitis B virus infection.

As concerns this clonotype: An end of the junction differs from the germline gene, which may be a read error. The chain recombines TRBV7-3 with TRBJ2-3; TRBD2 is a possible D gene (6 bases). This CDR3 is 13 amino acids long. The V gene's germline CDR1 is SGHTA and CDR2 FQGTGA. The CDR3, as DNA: TGTGACAGCAGCCAATCTAGCGCAGATACGCAGTATTTT. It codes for CDSSQSSADTQYF.

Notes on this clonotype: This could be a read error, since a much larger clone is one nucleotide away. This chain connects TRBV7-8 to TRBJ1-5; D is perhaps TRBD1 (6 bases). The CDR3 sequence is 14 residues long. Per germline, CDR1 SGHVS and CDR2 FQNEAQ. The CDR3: CTSSTGQINQPQHF. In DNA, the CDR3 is TGTACCAGCAGCACCGGACAGATTAATCAGCCCCAGCATTTT. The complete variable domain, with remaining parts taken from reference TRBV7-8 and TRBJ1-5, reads GAGVSQSPRYKVAKRGQDVALRCDPISGHVSLFWYQQALGQGPEFLTYFQNEAQLDKSGLPSDRFFAERPEGSVSTLKIQRTQQEDSAVYLCTSSTGQINQPQHFGDGTRLSIL.

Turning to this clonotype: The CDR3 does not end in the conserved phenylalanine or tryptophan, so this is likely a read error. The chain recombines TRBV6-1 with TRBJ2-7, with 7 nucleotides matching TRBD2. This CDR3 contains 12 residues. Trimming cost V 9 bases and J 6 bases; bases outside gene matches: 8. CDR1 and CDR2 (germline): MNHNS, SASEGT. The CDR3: CASRDYSGEQYL. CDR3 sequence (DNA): TGTGCCAGTAGGGACTACTCGGGCGAGCAGTACCTC.

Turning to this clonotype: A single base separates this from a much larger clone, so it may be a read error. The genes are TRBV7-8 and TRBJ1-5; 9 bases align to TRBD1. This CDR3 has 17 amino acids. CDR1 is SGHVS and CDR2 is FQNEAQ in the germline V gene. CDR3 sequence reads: CASSPGTGFYSNQSQHF. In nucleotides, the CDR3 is TGTGCCAGCAGCCCCGGGACAGGGTTCTATAGCAATCAGTCCCAGCATTTT.

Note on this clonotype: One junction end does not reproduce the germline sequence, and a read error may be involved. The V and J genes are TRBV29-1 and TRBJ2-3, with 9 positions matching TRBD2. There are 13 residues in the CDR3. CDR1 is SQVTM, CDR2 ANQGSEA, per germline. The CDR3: CRATSGLGDMQYF. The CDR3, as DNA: TGCAGGGCCACTAGCGGGTTGGGGGATATGCAGTATTTT.

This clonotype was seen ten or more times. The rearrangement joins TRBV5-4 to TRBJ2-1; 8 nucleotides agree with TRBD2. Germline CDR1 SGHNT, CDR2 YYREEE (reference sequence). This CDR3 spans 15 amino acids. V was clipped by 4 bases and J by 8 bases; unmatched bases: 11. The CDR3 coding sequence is TGTGCCAGCAGCCCCCCGGGGGGGACGGGCGATGAGCAGTTCTTC. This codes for CASSPPGGTGDEQFF. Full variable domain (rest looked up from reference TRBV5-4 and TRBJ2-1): ETGVTQSPTHLIKTRGQQVTLRCSSQSGHNTVSWYQQALGQGPQFIFQYYREEENGRGNFPPRFSGLQFPNYSSELNVNALELDDSALYLCASSPPGGTGDEQFFGPGTRLTVL.

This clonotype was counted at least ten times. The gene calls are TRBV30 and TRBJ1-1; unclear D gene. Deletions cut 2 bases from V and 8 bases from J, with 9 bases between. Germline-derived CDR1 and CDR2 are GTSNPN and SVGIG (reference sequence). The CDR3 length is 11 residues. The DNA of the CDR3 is TGTGCCTGGAGTATAAACAGAGAAGCTTTCTTT. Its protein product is CAWSINREAFF.

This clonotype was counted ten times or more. CDR3 in amino acids: CASSYRLGWTSGRTVSYEQYF. The CDR3 bases are TGTGCCAGCAGTTACCGTTTGGGTTGGACTAGCGGGAGGACCGTCTCCTACGAGCAGTACTTC. The chain employs TRBV6-2 or TRBV6-3 and TRBJ2-7; 14 bases agree with TRBD2. V trimming: 2 bases; J trimming: 0 bases; junction bases outside the gene matches: 15. Per germline, CDR1 MNHEY and CDR2 SVGEGT. The CDR3 runs 21 residues.

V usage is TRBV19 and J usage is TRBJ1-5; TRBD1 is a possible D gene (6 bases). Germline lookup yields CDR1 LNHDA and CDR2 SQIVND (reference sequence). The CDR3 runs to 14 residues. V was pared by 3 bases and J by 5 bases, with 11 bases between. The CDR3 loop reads CASSIGGGDQPQHF. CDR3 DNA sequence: TGTGCCAGTAGTATTGGAGGGGGAGATCAGCCCCAGCATTTT.

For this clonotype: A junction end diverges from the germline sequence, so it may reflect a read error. Here the CDR3 DNA reads TGTGACAGCAGCCAAGGGACTCTCCACACAGATACGCAGTATTTT. It codes for CDSSQGTLHTDTQYF. The chain combines TRBV9 with TRBJ2-3, with D tentatively TRBD2 (6 bases). The CDR3 spans 15 residues. Per the germline V gene, CDR1 is SGDLS and CDR2 is YYNGEE.

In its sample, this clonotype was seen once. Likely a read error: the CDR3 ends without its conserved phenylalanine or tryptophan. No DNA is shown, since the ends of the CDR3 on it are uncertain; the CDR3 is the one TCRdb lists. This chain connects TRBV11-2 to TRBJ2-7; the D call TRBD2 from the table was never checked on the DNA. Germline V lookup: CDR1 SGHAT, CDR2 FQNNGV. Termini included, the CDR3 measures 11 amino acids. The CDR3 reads CTSSSASSLNY.

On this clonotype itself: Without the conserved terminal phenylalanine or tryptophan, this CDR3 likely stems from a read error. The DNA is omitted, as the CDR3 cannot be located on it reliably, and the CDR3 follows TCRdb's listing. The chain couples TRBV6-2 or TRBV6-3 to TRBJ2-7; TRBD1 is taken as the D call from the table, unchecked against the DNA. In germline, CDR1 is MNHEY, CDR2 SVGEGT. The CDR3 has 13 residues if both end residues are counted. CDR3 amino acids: CASTEQGTYEHYL.

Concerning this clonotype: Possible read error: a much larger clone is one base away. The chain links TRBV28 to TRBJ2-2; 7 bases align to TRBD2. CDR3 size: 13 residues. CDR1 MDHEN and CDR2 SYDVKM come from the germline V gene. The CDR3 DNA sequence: TGTGCCAGCAGACCCAGCGGGACCGGGAAGCTGTTTTTT. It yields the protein CASRPSGTGKLFF.

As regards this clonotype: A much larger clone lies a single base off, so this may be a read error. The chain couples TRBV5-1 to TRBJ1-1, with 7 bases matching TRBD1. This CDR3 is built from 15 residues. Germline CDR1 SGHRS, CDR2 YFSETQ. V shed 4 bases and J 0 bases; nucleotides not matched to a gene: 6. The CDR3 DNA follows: TGCGCCAGCAGCATGGAGACAGGGCTGAACACTGAAGCTTTCTTT. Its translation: CASSMETGLNTEAFF.

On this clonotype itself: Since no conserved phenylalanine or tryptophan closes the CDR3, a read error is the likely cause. CDR3 amino acids: CASKPSPDTGELFS. CDR3 nucleotide sequence: TGTGCCAGCAAACCGAGCCCTGACACCGGGGAGCTGTTTTCT. The chain joins TRBV11-2 to TRBJ2-2, with unresolved D. Trimming took 7 bases from V and 3 from J, leaving 12 bases between them. This CDR3 comprises 14 residues. Per germline, CDR1 SGHAT and CDR2 FQNNGV.

The CDR3 loop reads CASSKTVSTNQPQHF. CDR3 DNA: TGTGCCAGCAGTAAGACAGTCTCTACCAATCAGCCCCAGCATTTT. The chain employs TRBV12-3 or TRBV12-4 and TRBJ1-5; weak D call: TRBD1 (5 bases). V lost 5 bases and J 3 bases, leaving 14 bases between the germline ends. CDR3 length equals 15 residues.

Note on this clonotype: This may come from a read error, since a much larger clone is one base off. CDR3 DNA: TGTGCCAGCAGCTTGAGTTTCGTGGGGGGCAATGAGCAGTTCTTC. Amino acids: CASSLSFVGGNEQFF. V usage is TRBV5-6 and J usage is TRBJ2-1; tentatively, D is TRBD2 (6 bases). The germline V and J ends were trimmed by 1 base and 6 bases, with 14 bases remaining between them. This CDR3 is 15 amino acids long. Germline CDR1 and CDR2: SGHDT and YYEEEE.

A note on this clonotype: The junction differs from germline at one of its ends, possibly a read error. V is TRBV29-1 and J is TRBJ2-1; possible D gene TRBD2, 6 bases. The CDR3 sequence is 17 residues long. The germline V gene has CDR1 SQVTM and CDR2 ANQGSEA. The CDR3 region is CSVKELGGGVSYNEQFF. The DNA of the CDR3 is TGCAGCGTTAAAGAGCTTGGCGGAGGGGTGTCCTACAATGAGCAGTTCTTC.

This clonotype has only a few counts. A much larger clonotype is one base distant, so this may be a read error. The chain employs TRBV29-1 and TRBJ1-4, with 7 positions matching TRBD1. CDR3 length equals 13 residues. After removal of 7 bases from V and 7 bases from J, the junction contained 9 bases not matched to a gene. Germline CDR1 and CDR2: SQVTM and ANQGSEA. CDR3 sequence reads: CSANRGVCEKLFF. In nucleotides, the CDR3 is TGCAGCGCTAACAGGGGAGTGTGTGAAAAACTGTTTTTT.

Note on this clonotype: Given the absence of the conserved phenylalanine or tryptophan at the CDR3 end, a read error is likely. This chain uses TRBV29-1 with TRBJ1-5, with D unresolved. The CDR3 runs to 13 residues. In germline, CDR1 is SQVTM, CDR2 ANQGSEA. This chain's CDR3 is CSDEEAPGPPQHL. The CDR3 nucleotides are TGCAGTGATGAAGAGGCACCTGGTCCGCCCCAGCATTTA.

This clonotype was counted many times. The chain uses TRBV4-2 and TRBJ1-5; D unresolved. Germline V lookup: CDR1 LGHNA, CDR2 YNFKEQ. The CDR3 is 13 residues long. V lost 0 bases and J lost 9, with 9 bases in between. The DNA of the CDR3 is TGTGCCAGCAGCCAAGAAAGATCCTGGCCCCAGCATTTT. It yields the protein CASSQERSWPQHF.

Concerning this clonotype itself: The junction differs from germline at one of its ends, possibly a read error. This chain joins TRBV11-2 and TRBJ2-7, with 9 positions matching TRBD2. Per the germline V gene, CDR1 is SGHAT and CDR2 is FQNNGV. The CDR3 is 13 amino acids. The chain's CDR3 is CASNLISGSEQYF. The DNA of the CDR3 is TGTGCAAGCAACTTAATTAGCGGGAGCGAGCAGTACTTC.